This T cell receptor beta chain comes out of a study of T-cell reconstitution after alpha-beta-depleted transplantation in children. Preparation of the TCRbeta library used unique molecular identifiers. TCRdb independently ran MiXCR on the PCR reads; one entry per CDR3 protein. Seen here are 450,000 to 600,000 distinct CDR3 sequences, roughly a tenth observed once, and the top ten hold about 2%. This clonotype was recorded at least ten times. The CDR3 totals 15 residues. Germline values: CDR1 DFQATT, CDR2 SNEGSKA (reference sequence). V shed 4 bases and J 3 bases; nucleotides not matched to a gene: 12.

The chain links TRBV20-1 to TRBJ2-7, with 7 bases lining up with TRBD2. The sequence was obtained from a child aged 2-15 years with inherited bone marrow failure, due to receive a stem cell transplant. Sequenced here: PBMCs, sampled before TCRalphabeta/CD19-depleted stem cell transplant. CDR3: CSANPLREAGYEQYF. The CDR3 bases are TGCAGTGCTAATCCCTTACGGGAGGCCGGCTACGAGCAGTACTTC.